One T cell receptor (beta chain) is described in this entry. The germline gives CDR1 MNHEY, CDR2 SVGEGT. The trim removed 2 bases at V and 5 bases at J, leaving 9 bases unmatched. The CDR3 consists of 17 residues. The data derive from a study of control samples from healthy donors and cancer patients. The repertoire was sequenced with immunoSEQ multiplex PCR; TCRdb's copy has only in-frame clones and lacks some. The data show about 130,000 clones, roughly 84% seen once. The specimen sequenced was blood. The origin of this receptor is a man aged 18 to 29 in good health. The V and J genes are TRBV6-2 or TRBV6-3 and TRBJ2-5; 12 nucleotides line up with TRBD1. CDR3 loop: CASSYTRDRGRGETQYF. The CDR3 region has the DNA TGTGCCAGCAGTTACACCCGGGACAGGGGGCGCGGGGAGACCCAGTACTTC.